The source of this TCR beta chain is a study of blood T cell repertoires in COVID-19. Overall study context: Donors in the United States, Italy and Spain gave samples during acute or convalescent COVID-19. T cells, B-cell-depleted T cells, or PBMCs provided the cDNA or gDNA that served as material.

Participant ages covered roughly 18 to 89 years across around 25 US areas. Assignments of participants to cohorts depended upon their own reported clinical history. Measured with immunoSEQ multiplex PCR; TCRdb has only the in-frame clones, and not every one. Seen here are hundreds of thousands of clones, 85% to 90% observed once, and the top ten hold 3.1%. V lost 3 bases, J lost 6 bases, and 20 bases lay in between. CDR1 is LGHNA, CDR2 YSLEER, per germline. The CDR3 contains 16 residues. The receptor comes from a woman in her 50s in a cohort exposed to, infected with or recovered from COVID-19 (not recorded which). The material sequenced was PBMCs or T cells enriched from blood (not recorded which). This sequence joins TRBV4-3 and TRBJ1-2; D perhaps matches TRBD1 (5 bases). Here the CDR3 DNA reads TGCGCCAGCAGCCAGGGCCGTCTGGGGGGTTTGGATGGCTACACCTTC. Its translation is CASSQGRLGGLDGYTF.